The following is a T cell receptor (beta chain) sequence with its context. There is no known antigen for this receptor. Qualities for individual bases were not recorded, and no much larger clone is one base off. The time point label here, explained by the study, means: baseline before first vaccination. Vaccinee samples came from UK trials COV001 and COV002, including a single-blind randomized controlled phase 2/3 trial of AZD1222 (ChAdOx1 nCoV-19) in healthy adults. Trial participant PBMC samples were collected at day 0 and day 28 after the second dose for TCRbeta chain sequencing. The sample comes from a study of T cell responses to AZD1222 COVID-19 vaccine (dated by TCRdb to about 2021). Turning to the overall study: AZD1222 recipients with second doses at about 4 weeks or about 12 weeks were pooled, because spike-specific TCR depth and breadth did not differ between schedules. TCR sequencing covered over 230 trial participants: 207 given two doses of AZD1222 and approximately 25 given two doses of MenACWY control vaccine. Trial participants were enrolled by age into subgroups of 18-55, 56-69 and 70-plus years, and 148, 28 and 57 TCR-sequenced participants, respectively, were included in these subgroups.

The CDR3 contains 15 residues, cysteine and phenylalanine counted. The entry retains the CDR3 DNA only, 45 bases that are in frame from base 1. The CDR1 and CDR2 encoded by the germline V gene are LGHNA and YSLEER. Relative to germline, V is 1 base shorter and J is 5 bases shorter, with 12 bases between their ends. Here is what the overall study found, with its caveats: Spike-specific TCR breadth and depth rose significantly after two AZD1222 doses compared with day 0 and with MenACWY recipients. The 56-69-year group was small, and its depth increase did not reach significance, likely because of low power. Epitopes outside the regions mutated in the B.1.351 and B.1.1.7 variants were reportedly recognized by nearly half of the unique spike-specific TCRs. Conclusions about previously exposed vaccinees are limited, since just a handful of AZD1222 recipients were seropositive for SARS-CoV-2 at baseline. Because no day 14 peak-response samples were available, the repertoires could be characterized only after the peak T cell response. The whole spike protein was spanned by vaccine-associated CD4 TCRs, and dominant responses were seen in regions 160-218 and 743-854. Participants were mostly white British, with more females than males. The authors suggested clonal diversity may have been underestimated.

The CDR3 regions of human TCRbeta chains were subjected to immunosequencing. The authors' analysis ran thus. TCRs in the repertoires were compared against a reference library of SARS-CoV-2-specific TCRs that had been generated with the MIRA antigen-specificity platform. Breadth was defined as the fraction of unique TCRs that were SARS-CoV-2-associated, and depth was defined as the fraction of total T cells that were SARS-CoV-2-associated. Each spike-specific TCR was assigned to its reactive spike region and to a CD4 or CD8 class using the MIRA data. Log10-transformed breadth and depth values were compared by one-way ANOVA with Sidak's multiple comparisons tests. TCRdb stores this immuneACCESS table with in-frame sequences only. Part of the clones is absent; in the studies checked, under half of the shortfall reflects unresolved V genes, and no reason is known for the rest. That table is the source of V, J and clone size, and D and trimming were worked out from the DNA. For this sample the table gives more than 95,000 clones, of which more than 80% were detected only once. Around 1.5% of the sample rests with the top ten.

This clonotype originated in an adult in good health. Rearrangement joined TRBV4-3 to TRBJ2-1; the D gene cannot be named for sure. Sequencing used peripheral blood, obtained on day 0 of AZD1222 vaccination. The DNA sequence is TGCGCCAGCAGCCAAGGGATAAGTGGGAACAATGAGCAGTTCTTC. Its amino acids are CASSQGISGNNEQFF.